The rows below give T cell receptor beta chains drawn from one sample of a study of blood T cell repertoires in COVID-19. The table came from immunoSEQ multiplex PCR; TCRdb's copy has only in-frame clones and leaves some out. The sample has 150,000 to 180,000 clones; over 60% are singletons. Source material: peripheral blood. The receptors stem from an elderly man with acute or convalescent COVID-19. CDR3s include the opening cysteine and the closing phenylalanine or tryptophan. The order of the fields is D gene, clone size, V gene, J gene, CDR3 protein, CDR3 DNA. The D gene is left open where the match is weak. For some rows the clone size is stated as once, few or many, or as a class when expanded; others skip it.

>-|-|TRBV6-5|TRBJ1-5
CASSGLSYRQPQHF
TGTGCCAGCTCCGGGTTGTCGTATCGTCAGCCCCAGCATTTT
>-|-|TRBV15|TRBJ2-5
CATGTGYQETQYF
TGTGCCACCGGAACAGGCTACCAAGAGACCCAGTACTTC
>-|once|TRBV13|TRBJ2-3
CASSLRLQGTDTQYF
TGTGCCAGCAGCTTAAGATTACAGGGCACAGATACGCAGTATTTT
>-|many|TRBV28|TRBJ2-3
CASNRGISSTDTQYF
TGTGCCAGCAATCGGGGGATTTCTAGCACAGATACGCAGTATTTT
>-|-|TRBV6-1|TRBJ2-2
CASSEAWTTNTGELFF
TGTGCCAGCAGTGAAGCGTGGACAACGAACACCGGGGAGCTGTTTTTT
>TRBD2|-|TRBV4-1|TRBJ2-5
CASSQHPGLAGETQYF
TGCGCCAGCAGCCAACACCCGGGACTAGCGGGAGAGACCCAGTACTTC
>TRBD2|few|TRBV7-2|TRBJ2-3
CASSFSGGTDTQYF
TGTGCCAGCAGCTTTAGCGGGGGCACAGATACGCAGTATTTT
>-|-|TRBV6-5|TRBJ1-2
CASSSSNYGYTF
-
>TRBD2|-|TRBV24-1|TRBJ2-3
CATSDSGGSTDTQYF
TGTGCCACCAGTGATAGCGGGGGTAGCACAGATACGCAGTATTTT
>-|-|TRBV10-2|TRBJ1-3
CASSEEGAGNTIYF
TGCGCCAGCAGTGAGGAGGGTGCAGGAAACACCATATATTTT
>TRBD1|-|TRBV5-5|TRBJ1-2
CASSSTGGGYTF
TGTGCCAGCAGCTCCACAGGGGGTGGCTACACCTTC
>-|once|TRBV7-6|TRBJ2-5
CASSFSSRQETQYF
TGTGCCAGCAGCTTTTCTAGTCGCCAAGAGACCCAGTACTTC
>-|few|TRBV11-2|TRBJ1-6
CASSSLGRVDSPLHF
TGTGCCAGCAGCTCTCTGGGCAGGGTCGATTCACCCCTCCACTTT
>-|-|TRBV28|TRBJ1-4
CASSYQREKLFF
TGTGCCAGCAGTTATCAGCGTGAAAAACTGTTTTTT
>-|-|TRBV9|TRBJ1-4
CASSRGRVGSANEKLFF
TGTGCCAGCAGCCGTGGGAGGGTAGGGTCGGCTAATGAAAAACTGTTTTTT
>-|-|TRBV6-5|TRBJ1-1
CASSYSGLGMNTEAFF
TGTGCCAGCAGTTACTCGGGGCTAGGCATGAACACTGAAGCTTTCTTT
>-|-|TRBV24-1|TRBJ2-3
CATSDFRGSTDTQYF
TGTGCCACCAGTGATTTCAGGGGAAGCACAGATACGCAGTATTTT